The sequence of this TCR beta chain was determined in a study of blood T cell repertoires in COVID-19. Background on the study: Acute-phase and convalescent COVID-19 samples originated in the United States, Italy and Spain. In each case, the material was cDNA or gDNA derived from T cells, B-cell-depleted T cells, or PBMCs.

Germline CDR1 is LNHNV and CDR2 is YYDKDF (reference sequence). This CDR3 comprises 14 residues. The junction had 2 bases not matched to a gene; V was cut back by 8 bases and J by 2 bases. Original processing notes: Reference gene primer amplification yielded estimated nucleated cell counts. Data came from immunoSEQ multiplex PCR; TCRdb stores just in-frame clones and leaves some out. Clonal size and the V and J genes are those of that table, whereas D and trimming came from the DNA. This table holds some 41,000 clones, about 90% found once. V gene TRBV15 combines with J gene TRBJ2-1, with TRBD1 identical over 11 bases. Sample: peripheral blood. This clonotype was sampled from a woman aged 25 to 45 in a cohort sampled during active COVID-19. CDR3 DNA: TGTGCCACCTCGGGACAGGGGGCCTACAATGAGCAGTTCTTC. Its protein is CATSGQGAYNEQFF.